The 22 T cell receptor beta chains presented below share a single source sample, sequenced in a study of shared clonotypes between healthy human individuals. The assay was immunoSEQ multiplex PCR, and TCRdb's table has in-frame clones only and misses some. The table records under 2.5 million clones, less than 95% of them present only once. The sample comprised naive CD4+ T cells from PBMCs. Described subset: CD45RA+ positively selected. These receptors were collected from a man younger than 35 in good health. Some clones in this sample may be carry-over from other donors' samples.

This clone was detected once. V and J are TRBV27 and TRBJ1-4; 9 bases map to TRBD1. V dropped 8 bases and J dropped 0; count of bases not matched to a gene: 10. The CDR3 is 17 residues long. The germline V gene has CDR1 MNHEY and CDR2 SMNVEV (reference sequence). CDR3 nucleotide sequence: TGTGCCAGCCCCGGGACAGGGAGCCACTCAACTAATGAAAAACTGTTTTTT. It specifies CASPGTGSHSTNEKLFF.

This clone was seen just once. This chain connects TRBV7-3 to TRBJ1-2; D is unclear. The germline V and J ends were trimmed by 2 bases and 1 base, with 11 bases remaining between them. The CDR3 contains 15 residues. CDR1 is SGHTA, CDR2 FQGTGA, per germline. CDR3 in amino acids: CASSLLGGFNYGYTF. The DNA for the CDR3 is TGTGCCAGCAGCTTACTCGGCGGGTTTAACTATGGCTACACCTTC.

This chain links TRBV28 with TRBJ1-5; tentatively, D is TRBD1 (6 bases). Trimming took off 2 bases at V and 0 bases at J, with 14 bases between the two ends. The CDR3 length is 17 residues. CDR1 and CDR2 (germline): MDHEN, SYDVKM. The CDR3 sequence: CASSLRGQVYSNQPQHF. CDR3 sequence (DNA): TGTGCCAGCAGTTTAAGGGGACAAGTTTATAGCAATCAGCCCCAGCATTTT.

In its sample, this clone was seen once. The rearrangement links TRBV28 to TRBJ2-7, with D tentatively TRBD1 (6 bases). Trimming removed 2 bases at V and 4 bases at J, with 15 bases between. The CDR3 sequence is 15 residues long. CDR1 and CDR2 from the germline V gene are MDHEN and SYDVKM. CDR3 bases: TGTGCCAGCAGTTTAACAGGGACGGAGCTTTACGAGCAGTACTTC. It yields the protein CASSLTGTELYEQYF.

This chain links TRBV11-2 with TRBJ2-1, with D possibly being TRBD2 (5 bases). The CDR3 extends over 11 amino acids. V was cut by 5 bases and J by 12 bases, with 11 bases left in between. The V gene's germline CDR1 is SGHAT and CDR2 FQNNGV. The CDR3 protein is CASSVGAVQFF. The CDR3 region has the DNA TGTGCCAGCAGCGTCGGAGCGGTGCAGTTCTTC.

This clone has only one observation. The V and J genes are TRBV4-1 and TRBJ2-7; D possibly matches TRBD1 or TRBD2 (5 bases each). Trimming removed 2 bases from V and 0 bases from J, with 14 bases in between. Germline V lookup: CDR1 MGHRA, CDR2 YSYEKL. The CDR3 totals 16 residues. CDR3 residues: CASSQQGRDPSYEQYF. The CDR3 bases are TGCGCCAGCAGCCAACAGGGTCGGGACCCCTCCTACGAGCAGTACTTC.

The V call is TRBV30, the J call TRBJ2-5; TRBD1 agrees at 8 bases. The CDR3 has 13 amino acids. V lost 2 bases to trimming and J lost 4 bases; unmatched junction nucleotides: 3. Germline V gene data show CDR1 as GTSNPN and CDR2 as SVGIG (reference sequence). In DNA form, the CDR3 reads TGTGCCTGGAGTACCGGACAGGGAGAGACCCAGTACTTC. Encoded protein: CAWSTGQGETQYF. The full variable domain, in which reference TRBV30 and TRBJ2-5 provide the parts outside the CDR3, is SQTIHQWPATLVQPVGSPLSLECTVEGTSNPNLYWYRQAAGRGLQLLFYSVGIGQISSEVPQNLSASRPQDRQFILSSKKLLLSDSGFYLCAWSTGQGETQYFGPGTRLLVL.

On this clone itself: Compared with germline, one end of the junction differs, possibly owing to a read error. The J gene is TRBJ2-1, the V gene TRBV5-4; possible D gene TRBD1, 6 bases. Germline CDR1 and CDR2: SGHNT and YYREEE (reference sequence). The CDR3 has 12 amino acids. Here the CDR3 DNA reads TGTGCCAGCAGCCTTGCGACAGGTTTTATGATCTTC. This gives the protein CASSLATGFMIF.

The CDR3 protein is CASRMGQGLGYTF. The CDR3 DNA reads as TGTGCCAGCAGGATGGGACAGGGATTAGGCTACACCTTC. The chain has TRBV6-5 and TRBJ1-2, with 9 bases identical to TRBD1. The junction had 7 bases not matched to a gene; V was cut back by 6 bases and J by 8 bases. The germline CDR1 and CDR2 sequences are MNHEY and SVGAGI. This CDR3 has 13 amino acids.

The chain employs TRBV4-1 and TRBJ1-2, with D perhaps matching TRBD1 (6 bases). The CDR3 contains 13 residues. V was pared by 0 bases and J by 10 bases, with 12 bases between. CDR1 and CDR2 from the germline V gene are MGHRA and YSYEKL. In DNA form, the CDR3 reads TGCGCCAGCAGCCAAGAGGGGCGGGGGCCCTACACCTTC. It yields the protein CASSQEGRGPYTF.

The genes are TRBV28 and TRBJ2-5; tentatively, D is TRBD2 (5 bases). V was shortened by 7 bases and J by 9 bases, with 15 bases between the two germline ends. The CDR3 consists of 12 residues. Germline V lookup: CDR1 MDHEN, CDR2 SYDVKM. This CDR3 reads CASNPGAGAQYF. In DNA, the CDR3 is TGTGCCAGCAACCCAGGTGCCGGGGCCCAGTACTTC.

The V and J genes are TRBV5-1 and TRBJ2-7, with D uncertain. The length of the CDR3 is 12 residues. CDR1 SGHRS and CDR2 YFSETQ come from the germline V gene. Deletions cut 2 bases from V and 5 bases from J, with 8 bases between. CDR3 residues: CASSFGRDEQYF. The CDR3 region has the DNA TGCGCCAGCAGCTTTGGTCGGGACGAGCAGTACTTC.

This clone has only one observation. CDR3 amino acids: CASSPPLGRASYNEQFF. As DNA, the CDR3 is TGTGCCAGCTCACCGCCACTGGGGAGGGCATCCTACAATGAGCAGTTCTTC. This chain uses TRBV18 with TRBJ2-1; 7 bases match TRBD2. CDR1 is KGHSH and CDR2 is LQKENI in the germline V gene. The CDR3 is made up of 17 amino acids. Trimming removed 3 bases from V and 1 base from J; junction bases left unmatched: 9.

The rearrangement joins TRBV4-3 to TRBJ2-3; 8 nucleotides align to TRBD2. CDR1 and CDR2 from the germline V gene are LGHNA and YSLEER. V dropped 2 bases and J dropped 4; count of bases not matched to a gene: 14. The CDR3 is 18 amino acids. For the CDR3, the DNA is TGCGCCAGCAGCCAAAGCGGGGGCCGGGATTTAGGCGCAGATACGCAGTATTTT. This translates into CASSQSGGRDLGADTQYF.

The rearrangement uses TRBV5-1 and TRBJ2-1; TRBD2 aligns across 10 bases. CDR1 SGHRS and CDR2 YFSETQ come from the germline V gene. Trimming removed 3 bases from V and 8 bases from J; junction bases left unmatched: 11. The CDR3 has 16 amino acids. CDR3 region: CASSSGPSGSPDEQFF. The CDR3 DNA is TGCGCCAGCAGCTCCGGGCCTAGCGGGAGTCCCGATGAGCAGTTCTTC.

This clone was counted a single time. This chain links TRBV18 with TRBJ2-5, with a tentative D call TRBD2 (5 bases). CDR3 length: 13 amino acids. CDR1 and CDR2 (germline): KGHSH, LQKENI. The V end lost 3 bases, the J end lost 10 bases, and 15 bases lay between the germline ends. CDR3 nucleotide sequence: TGTGCCAGCTCACCGGCGGGTCGTGAGGGCCAGTACTTC. This translates into CASSPAGREGQYF. The full variable domain, rest sourced from reference TRBV18 and TRBJ2-5, is NAGVMQNPRHLVRRRGQEARLRCSPMKGHSHVYWYRQLPEEGLKFMVYLQKENIIDESGMPKERFSAEFPKEGPSILRIQQVVRGDSAAYFCASSPAGREGQYFGPGTRLLVL.

The rearrangement joins TRBV18 to TRBJ2-5; D possibly corresponds to TRBD2 (7 bases). Per germline, CDR1 KGHSH and CDR2 LQKENI. The V gene lost 4 bases and the J gene lost 4 bases, with 19 bases spanning the gap. CDR3 length: 16 amino acids. CDR3 in amino acids: CASSRRPGGGGETQYF. For the CDR3, the DNA is TGTGCCAGCTCACGGCGTCCGGGGGGCGGAGGAGAGACCCAGTACTTC.

Of note for this clone: Other DNA sequences within the sample encode an identical CDR3. The chain links TRBV5-1 to TRBJ2-5; TRBD2 matches at 13 bases. Germline assignment: CDR1 SGHRS and CDR2 YFSETQ. V lost 0 bases and J lost 3; bases outside the gene matches: 2. The CDR3 consists of 16 residues. As DNA, the CDR3 is TGCGCCAGCAGCTTGGGACTAGCGGGAGGAGAAGAGACCCAGTACTTC. Encoded protein: CASSLGLAGGEETQYF.

As regards this clone: One end of the junction fails to match germline, which may point to a read error. CDR3 residues: CASSLAAGSSYNEQFF. CDR3 bases: TGTGCCAGCAGCCTAGCAGCGGGGAGCTCCTACAATGAGCAGTTCTTC. This sequence joins TRBV7-2 and TRBJ2-1; 7 nucleotides line up with TRBD2. The CDR3 has 16 residues. Per germline, CDR1 SGHTA and CDR2 FQGNSA.

V and J are TRBV4-2 and TRBJ2-1; no firm D call. The CDR3 runs to 13 residues. Trimming cost V 3 bases and J 6 bases, with 9 bases left between them. Germline assignment: CDR1 LGHNA and CDR2 YNFKEQ. In DNA form, the CDR3 reads TGTGCCAGCAGCCAGATAACCTCCAATGAGCAGTTCTTC. Amino acids: CASSQITSNEQFF.

The gene calls are TRBV7-9 and TRBJ2-7, with D maybe TRBD1 (6 bases). There are 14 residues in the CDR3. The V and J ends lost 5 bases and 0 bases respectively, with 11 bases between them. CDR1 is SEHNR, CDR2 FQNEAQ, per germline (reference sequence). The DNA for the CDR3 is TGTGCCAGCAGCAGCGACAGGACCTCCTACGAGCAGTACTTC. Its protein is CASSSDRTSYEQYF.

The rearrangement uses TRBV5-1 and TRBJ2-1, with 9 positions matching TRBD2. The germline V gene encodes CDR1 SGHRS and CDR2 YFSETQ. After removal of 3 bases from V and 3 bases from J, the junction contained 10 bases not matched to a gene. This CDR3 contains 17 residues. The CDR3 region is CASSSGTLAGHYNEQFF. CDR3 nucleotides: TGCGCCAGCAGCTCGGGGACCCTAGCGGGGCACTACAATGAGCAGTTCTTC.